The 4 T cell receptor beta chains in this list originate from one sample, sequenced in a study of post-analysis software for immune sequencing data. Notes on the study in general: Elevated frequency relative to controls characterized a handful of TRBV segments in patients, TRBV5-6, TRBV5-1 and TRBV20-1 among them.

The TCR beta cDNA libraries carried unique molecular identifiers. TCRdb independently ran MiXCR on the PCR reads; one entry per CDR3 protein. This table holds approximately 660,000 distinct CDR3 sequences, around 64% found once. Antigen specificity for these receptors is unknown. Sequencing was performed on blood. These receptors were taken from a girl aged 2 to 9 with multiple sclerosis.

This clonotype is a singleton in its sample. The chain employs TRBV6-6 and TRBJ2-3, with 8 bases aligning to TRBD1. The CDR3 loop spans 15 amino acids. Germline V gene data show CDR1 as MNHNY and CDR2 as SVGAGI (reference sequence). The V and J ends lost 8 bases and 7 bases, in that order; junction bases with no gene match: 14. The CDR3 nucleotides read TGTGCCAGCCGACCCCCTGGACAGGGAGACTATACGCAGTATTTT. Translating it yields CASRPPGQGDYTQYF.

Turning to this clonotype: This may stem from a read error, because a much larger clone lies one nucleotide away. The chain couples TRBV7-8 to TRBJ2-3; the match to TRBD2 covers 7 bases. This CDR3 is built from 16 residues. J was trimmed by 4 bases and V by 4 bases; bases with no gene match: 11. The germline CDR1 and CDR2 sequences are SGHVS and FQNEAQ. The CDR3 region has the DNA TGTGCCAGCAGCTGGGGACGAGCGGGGTCCGCAGATACGCAGTATTTT. Protein sequence: CASSWGRAGSADTQYF.

DNA of the CDR3: TGCGCCAGCAAAACCGGGACAACCACAGATACGCAGTATTTT. Protein product: CASKTGTTTDTQYF. This chain uses TRBV5-1 with TRBJ2-3, with D maybe TRBD1 (6 bases). Trimming stripped 6 bases from V and 2 bases from J, with 13 bases between. This CDR3 is built from 14 residues. Germline CDR1 reads SGHRS; CDR2 reads YFSETQ.

Comments on this clonotype: Germline is not matched at one junction end, which may reflect a read error. The chain joins TRBV4-1 to TRBJ2-7; 7 bases map to TRBD1. The CDR3 sequence is 15 residues long. Germline-derived CDR1 and CDR2 are MGHRA and YSYEKL. The CDR3 reads CAGSQEGTGVGEQYF. DNA for the CDR3: TGCGCCGGCAGCCAAGAAGGTACAGGGGTCGGCGAGCAGTACTTC.